What follows describes a single T cell receptor beta chain. This sample was included in a study of blood T cell repertoires in COVID-19. Overall study: Cohort 3 recovered donors had two negative PCRs, clearance, or symptom resolution. Sample material is recorded as cDNA or gDNA derived from T cells, B-cell-depleted T cells, or PBMCs.

Germline V gives CDR1 SGHAT, CDR2 FQNNGV. This CDR3 has 15 amino acids. V gave up 3 bases and J gave up 5 bases, with 16 bases separating them. Clinical history reported by participants formed the basis on which cohorts were assigned. Authors' processing steps: Amplification of reference gene primers was used by the study to estimate nucleated cell counts. Method: immunoSEQ multiplex PCR; TCRdb's copy keeps in-frame clones and lacks some. V, J and clone size derive from that table, while D and trimming were established from the DNA sequence. The sample comprises under 150,000 clones, over 75% of which are singletons, and more than 3% rests with the top ten.

The clonotype originates from a man between 45 and 60 years old in a cohort exposed to, infected with or recovered from COVID-19 (not recorded which). The rearrangement uses TRBV11-2 and TRBJ2-5; D possibly corresponds to TRBD2 (6 bases). Material for sequencing was PBMCs or T cells enriched from blood (not recorded which). The CDR3 DNA reads as TGTGCCAGCAGCTTGTCACGGGGAGGTCCCGAGACCCAGTACTTC. Translating it yields CASSLSRGGPETQYF. The variable domain in full, completed from reference TRBV11-2 and TRBJ2-5, reads EAGVAQSPRYKIIEKRQSVAFWCNPISGHATLYWYQQILGQGPKLLIQFQNNGVVDDSQLPKDRFSAERLKGVDSTLKIQPAKLEDSAVYLCASSLSRGGPETQYFGPGTRLLVL.